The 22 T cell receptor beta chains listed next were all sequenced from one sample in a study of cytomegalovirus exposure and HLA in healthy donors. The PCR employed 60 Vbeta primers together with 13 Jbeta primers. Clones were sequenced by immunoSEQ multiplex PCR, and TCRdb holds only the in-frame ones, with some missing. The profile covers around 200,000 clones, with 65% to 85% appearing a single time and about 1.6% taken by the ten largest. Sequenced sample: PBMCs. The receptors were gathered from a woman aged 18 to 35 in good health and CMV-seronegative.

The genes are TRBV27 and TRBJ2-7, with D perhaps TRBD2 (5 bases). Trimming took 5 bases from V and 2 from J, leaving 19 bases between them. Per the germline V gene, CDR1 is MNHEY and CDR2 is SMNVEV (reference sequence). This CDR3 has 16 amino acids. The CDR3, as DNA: TGTGCCAGCAGTCCCCCGTTTTCGGGAAGGCCCTACGAGCAGTACTTC. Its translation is CASSPPFSGRPYEQYF.

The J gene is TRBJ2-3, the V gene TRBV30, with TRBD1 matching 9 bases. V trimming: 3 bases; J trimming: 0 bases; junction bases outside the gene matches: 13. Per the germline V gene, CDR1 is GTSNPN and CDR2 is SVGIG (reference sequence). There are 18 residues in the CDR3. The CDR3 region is CAWRVPTGGYSSTDTQYF. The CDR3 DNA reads TGTGCCTGGAGGGTACCGACAGGGGGGTATTCGAGCACAGATACGCAGTATTTT.

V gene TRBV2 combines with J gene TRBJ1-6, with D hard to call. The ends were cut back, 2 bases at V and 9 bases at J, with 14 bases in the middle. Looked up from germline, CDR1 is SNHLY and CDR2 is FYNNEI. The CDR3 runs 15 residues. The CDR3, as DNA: TGTGCCAGCAGTGAAACCCGAGGGCAGGCTTCACCCCTCCACTTT. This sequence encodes CASSETRGQASPLHF.

For the CDR3, the DNA is TGCGCCAGCAGTGCACAGGCCGTCTCTGGAAACACCATATATTTT. Protein: CASSAQAVSGNTIYF. The V gene is TRBV10-1, the J gene TRBJ1-3; tentative D call: TRBD1 (5 bases). The CDR3 loop spans 15 amino acids. Trimming shortened V by 4 bases and J by 0 bases, and 10 bases separated the two germline ends. Germline assignment: CDR1 WNHNN and CDR2 SYGVQD (reference sequence).

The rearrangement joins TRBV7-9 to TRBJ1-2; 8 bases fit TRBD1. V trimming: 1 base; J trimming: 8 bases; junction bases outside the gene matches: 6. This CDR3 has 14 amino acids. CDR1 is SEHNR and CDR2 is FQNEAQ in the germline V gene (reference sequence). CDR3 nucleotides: TGTGCCAGCAGCTTAGGCTGGACAGGGTTCGGCTACACCTTC. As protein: CASSLGWTGFGYTF.

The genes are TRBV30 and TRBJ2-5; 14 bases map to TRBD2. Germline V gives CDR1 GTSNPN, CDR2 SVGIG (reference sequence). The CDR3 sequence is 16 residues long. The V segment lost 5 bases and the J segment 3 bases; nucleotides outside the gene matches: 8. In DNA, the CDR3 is TGTGCCTGGGTCCGGGGACTAGCGGGAGAGGAAGAGACCCAGTACTTC. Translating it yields CAWVRGLAGEEETQYF. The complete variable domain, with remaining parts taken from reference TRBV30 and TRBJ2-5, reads SQTIHQWPATLVQPVGSPLSLECTVEGTSNPNLYWYRQAAGRGLQLLFYSVGIGQISSEVPQNLSASRPQDRQFILSSKKLLLSDSGFYLCAWVRGLAGEEETQYFGPGTRLLVL.

CDR3 amino acids: CAWRESLRRELNADTQYF. In DNA form, the CDR3 reads TGTGCCTGGAGGGAGTCGCTAAGGCGGGAGCTTAACGCAGATACGCAGTATTTT. The rearrangement joins TRBV30 to TRBJ2-3; TRBD2 agrees at 7 bases. The CDR3 is made up of 18 amino acids. Per germline, CDR1 GTSNPN and CDR2 SVGIG (reference sequence). V was clipped by 3 bases and J by 4 bases; unmatched bases: 19.

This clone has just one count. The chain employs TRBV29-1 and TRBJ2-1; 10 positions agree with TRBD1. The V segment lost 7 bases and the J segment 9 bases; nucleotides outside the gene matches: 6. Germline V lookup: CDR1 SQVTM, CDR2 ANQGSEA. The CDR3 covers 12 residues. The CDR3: CSGGQGESEQFF. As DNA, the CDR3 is TGCAGCGGAGGACAGGGGGAATCTGAGCAGTTCTTC.

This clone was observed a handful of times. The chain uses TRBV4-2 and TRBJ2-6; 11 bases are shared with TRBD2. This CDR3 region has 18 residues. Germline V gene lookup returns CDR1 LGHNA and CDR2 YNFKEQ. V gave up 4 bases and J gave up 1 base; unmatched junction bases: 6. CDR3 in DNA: TGTGCCAGCAGCCTACTAGCGGGAGCTGTTTCTGGGGCCAACGTCCTGACTTTC. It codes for CASSLLAGAVSGANVLTF.

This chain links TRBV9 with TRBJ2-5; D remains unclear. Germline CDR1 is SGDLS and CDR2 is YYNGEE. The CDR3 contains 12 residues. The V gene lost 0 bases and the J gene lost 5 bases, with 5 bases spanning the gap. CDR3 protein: CASSVAGETQYF. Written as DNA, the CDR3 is TGTGCCAGCAGCGTAGCCGGGGAGACCCAGTACTTC.

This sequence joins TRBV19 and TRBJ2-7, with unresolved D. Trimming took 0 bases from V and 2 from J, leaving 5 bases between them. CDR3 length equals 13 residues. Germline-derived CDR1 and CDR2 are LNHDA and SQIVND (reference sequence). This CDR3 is CASSIDTTYEQYF. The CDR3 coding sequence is TGTGCCAGTAGTATAGACACAACCTACGAGCAGTACTTC.

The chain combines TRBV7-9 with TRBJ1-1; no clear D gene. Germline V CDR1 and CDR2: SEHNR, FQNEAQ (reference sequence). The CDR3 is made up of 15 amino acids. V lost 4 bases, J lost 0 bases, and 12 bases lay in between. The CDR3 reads CASSSGIGMNTEAFF. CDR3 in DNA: TGTGCCAGCAGCTCGGGGATTGGGATGAACACTGAAGCTTTCTTT.

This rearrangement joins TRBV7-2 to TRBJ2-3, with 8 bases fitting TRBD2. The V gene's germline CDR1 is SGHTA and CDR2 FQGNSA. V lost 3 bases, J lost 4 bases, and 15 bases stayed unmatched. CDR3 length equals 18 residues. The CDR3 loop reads CASSFEVGGLGSPDTQYF. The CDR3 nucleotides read TGTGCCAGCAGCTTCGAGGTCGGGGGACTAGGATCCCCAGATACGCAGTATTTT.

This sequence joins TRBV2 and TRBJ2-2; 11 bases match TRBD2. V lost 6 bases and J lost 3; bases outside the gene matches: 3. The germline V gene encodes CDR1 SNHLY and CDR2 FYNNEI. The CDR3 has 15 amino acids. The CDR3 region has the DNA TGTGCCAGCAGATGGACTAGCGGGTACACCGGGGAGCTGTTTTTT. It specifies CASRWTSGYTGELFF.

The CDR3 region has the DNA TGCGCCAGCAGCCAAGTGTCTCTAGCGGGGGTTTACAATGAGCAGTTCTTC. The encoded protein is CASSQVSLAGVYNEQFF. The chain employs TRBV4-1 and TRBJ2-1; TRBD2 matches at 10 bases. Germline CDR1 MGHRA, CDR2 YSYEKL. The CDR3 length is 17 residues. The V and J ends lost 1 base and 4 bases, in that order; junction bases with no gene match: 7.

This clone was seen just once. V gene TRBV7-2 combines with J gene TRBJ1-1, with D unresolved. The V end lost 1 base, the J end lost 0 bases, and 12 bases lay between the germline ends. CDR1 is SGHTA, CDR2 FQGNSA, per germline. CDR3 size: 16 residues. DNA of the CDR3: TGTGCCAGCAGCTTAGAAGAGCTGCTCATGAACACTGAAGCTTTCTTT. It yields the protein CASSLEELLMNTEAFF.

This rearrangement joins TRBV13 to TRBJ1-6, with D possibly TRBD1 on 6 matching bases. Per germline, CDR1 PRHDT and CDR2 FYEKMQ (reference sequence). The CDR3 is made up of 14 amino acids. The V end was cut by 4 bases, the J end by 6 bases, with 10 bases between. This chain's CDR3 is CASSSTGLNSPLHF. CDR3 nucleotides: TGTGCCAGCAGCTCAACAGGGCTTAATTCACCCCTCCACTTT.

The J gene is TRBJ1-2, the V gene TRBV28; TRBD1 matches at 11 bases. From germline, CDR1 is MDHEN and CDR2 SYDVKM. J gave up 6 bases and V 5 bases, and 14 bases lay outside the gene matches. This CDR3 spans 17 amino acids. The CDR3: CASSPPGQGEERDGYTF. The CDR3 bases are TGTGCCAGCAGTCCCCCGGGACAGGGGGAAGAGAGGGATGGCTACACCTTC.

The chain's CDR3 is CASSYKNIQYF. The CDR3 region has the DNA TGTGCCAGCTCTTACAAAAACATTCAGTACTTC. The V and J genes are TRBV6-5 and TRBJ2-4; D unclear. This CDR3 comprises 11 residues. V was cut by 8 bases and J by 3 bases, with 5 bases left in between. Germline assignment: CDR1 MNHEY and CDR2 SVGAGI.

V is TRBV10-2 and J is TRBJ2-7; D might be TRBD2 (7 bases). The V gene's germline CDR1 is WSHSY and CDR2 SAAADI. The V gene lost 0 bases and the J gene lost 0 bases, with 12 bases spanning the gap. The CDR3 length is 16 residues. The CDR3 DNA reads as TGCGCCAGCAGTGAGTCCGGCGGGGGCCCCTCCTACGAGCAGTACTTC. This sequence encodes CASSESGGGPSYEQYF.

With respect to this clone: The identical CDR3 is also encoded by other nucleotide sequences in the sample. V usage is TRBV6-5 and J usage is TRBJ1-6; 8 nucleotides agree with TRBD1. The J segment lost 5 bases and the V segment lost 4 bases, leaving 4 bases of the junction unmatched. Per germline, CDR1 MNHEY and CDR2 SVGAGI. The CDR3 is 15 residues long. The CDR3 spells CASSWTGQNNSPLHF. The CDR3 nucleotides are TGTGCCAGCAGTTGGACAGGGCAAAATAATTCACCCCTCCACTTT.

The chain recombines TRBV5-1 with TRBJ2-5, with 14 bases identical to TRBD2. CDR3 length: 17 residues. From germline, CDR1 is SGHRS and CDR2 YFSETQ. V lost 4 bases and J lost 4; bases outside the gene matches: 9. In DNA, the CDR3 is TGCGCCAGCAGCCCCCGGATAGGGACTAGCGGGAGAGAGACCCAGTACTTC. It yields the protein CASSPRIGTSGRETQYF.